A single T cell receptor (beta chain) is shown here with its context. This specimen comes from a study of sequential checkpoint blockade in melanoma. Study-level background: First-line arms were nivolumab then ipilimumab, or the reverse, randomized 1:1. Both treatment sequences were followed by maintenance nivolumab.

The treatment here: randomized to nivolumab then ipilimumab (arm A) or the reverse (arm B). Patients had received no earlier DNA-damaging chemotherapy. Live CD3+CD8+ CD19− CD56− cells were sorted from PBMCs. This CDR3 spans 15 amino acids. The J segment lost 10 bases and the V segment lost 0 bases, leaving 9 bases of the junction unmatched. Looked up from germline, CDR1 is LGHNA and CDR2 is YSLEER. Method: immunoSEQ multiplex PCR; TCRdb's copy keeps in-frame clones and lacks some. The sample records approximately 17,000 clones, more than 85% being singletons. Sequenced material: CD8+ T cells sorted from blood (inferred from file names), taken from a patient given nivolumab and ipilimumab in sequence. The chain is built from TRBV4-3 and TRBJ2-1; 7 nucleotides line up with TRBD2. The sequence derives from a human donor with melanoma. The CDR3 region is CASSQEDTTSREQFF. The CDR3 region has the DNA TGCGCCAGCAGCCAAGAGGACACGACTAGCAGAGAGCAGTTCTTC.